This record looks at one T cell receptor (beta chain) sequence and its context. No antigen is known for it. Compared with germline, one end of the junction differs, possibly owing to a read error. RNA, at about 0.45 to 1 ug, was reverse transcribed with random hexamers. Amplification of TCR beta CDR3 was carried out by immunoSEQ multiplex PCR, which covered 54 Vbeta and 13 Jbeta segments. MiXCR was run by TCRdb on the immunoSEQ multiplex PCR reads, yielding one entry per CDR3 protein. The sample has 100,000 to 150,000 distinct CDR3 sequences; nearly 95% are singletons. The sample comes from a study of CD8 T cells in Susac syndrome. Points from the study as a whole: The study acknowledged a relatively small number of individuals in its TCR sequencing and HLA analysis.

There are 11 residues in the CDR3. CDR1 is SQVTM and CDR2 is ANQGSEA in the germline V gene. Sequencing of TCR beta, carried out with a high-throughput approach, was applied to CD8+ and CD4+ T cells from the blood. FACS was used to enrich TEMRA cells, whereas the CD8+ and CD4+ T cells were obtained by negative isolation. J is TRBJ1-2 and V is TRBV29-1; D gene ambiguous. Specimen: CD4+ T cells from PBMCs. This clonotype was obtained from a human donor in good health. Here the CDR3 DNA reads TGCAGCGTTGAAGTGGGATCGAGCGGGGCCTTC. Translating gives CSVEVGSSGAF.